The clone carrying this T cell receptor beta chain was recorded once. This sample is drawn from a study of shared clonotypes between healthy human individuals. The V segment lost 5 bases and the J segment 8 bases; nucleotides outside the gene matches: 12. The CDR3 contains 15 residues. The V gene's germline CDR1 is MNHEY and CDR2 SMNVEV (reference sequence). Measured with immunoSEQ multiplex PCR; TCRdb has only the in-frame clones, and not every one. The repertoire consists of around 610,000 clones, with roughly 95% occurring once and the leading ten covering less than 0.13%. Positively selected for CCR7, the CD45RO-negative cells used as naive CD8 cells excluded terminally differentiated effector memory CD45RA+ cells.

Sequencing was performed on naive CD8+ T cells sorted from blood. This clonotype originated in a woman aged 25 to 39 in good health. This chain links TRBV27 with TRBJ1-2; the match to TRBD1 covers 9 bases. This CDR3 reads CASSPSGTGPLGYTF. CDR3 DNA: TGTGCCAGCAGTCCCTCCGGGACAGGGCCTTTGGGCTACACCTTC.